The entry below gives a single TCR beta chain sequence along with its context. Germline V CDR1 and CDR2: SGHDN, FVKESK. V lost 4 bases, J lost 10 bases, and 8 bases stayed unmatched. There are 16 residues in the CDR3. This sample is part of a study of blood T cell repertoires in COVID-19. In the study overall: The samples span acute and convalescent COVID-19 from the United States, Italy and Spain. From T cells, B-cell-depleted T cells, or PBMCs came the material, which was cDNA or gDNA.

The repertoire was sequenced with immunoSEQ multiplex PCR; TCRdb's copy has only in-frame clones and lacks some. Seen here are more than 350,000 clones, nearly 90% observed once, and the top ten hold 1.4% to 1.5%. The chain carries TRBV14 and TRBJ1-6, with 12 bases fitting TRBD1. The material sequenced was PBMCs or T cells enriched from blood (not recorded which). This clonotype was sampled from a woman under 30 who had been exposed to COVID-19. CDR3 coding DNA: TGTGCCAGCAGCCTCCCGGGACAGGGGGCTGGGTCACCCCTCCACTTT. Amino acid sequence: CASSLPGQGAGSPLHF.